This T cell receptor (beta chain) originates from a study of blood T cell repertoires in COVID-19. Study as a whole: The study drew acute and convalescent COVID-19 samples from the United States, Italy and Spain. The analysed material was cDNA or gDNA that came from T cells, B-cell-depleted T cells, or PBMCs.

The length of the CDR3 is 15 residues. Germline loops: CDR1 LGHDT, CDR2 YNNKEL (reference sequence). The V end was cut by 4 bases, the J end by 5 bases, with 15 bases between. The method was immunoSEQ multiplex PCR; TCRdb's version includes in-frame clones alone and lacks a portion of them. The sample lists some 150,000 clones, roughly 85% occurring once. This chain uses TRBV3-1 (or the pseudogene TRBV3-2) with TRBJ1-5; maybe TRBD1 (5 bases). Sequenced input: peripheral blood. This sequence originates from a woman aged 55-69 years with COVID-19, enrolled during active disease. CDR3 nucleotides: TGTGCCAGCAGCCCCCCGGGAGGGGAGGATCAGCCCCAGCATTTT. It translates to CASSPPGGEDQPQHF.